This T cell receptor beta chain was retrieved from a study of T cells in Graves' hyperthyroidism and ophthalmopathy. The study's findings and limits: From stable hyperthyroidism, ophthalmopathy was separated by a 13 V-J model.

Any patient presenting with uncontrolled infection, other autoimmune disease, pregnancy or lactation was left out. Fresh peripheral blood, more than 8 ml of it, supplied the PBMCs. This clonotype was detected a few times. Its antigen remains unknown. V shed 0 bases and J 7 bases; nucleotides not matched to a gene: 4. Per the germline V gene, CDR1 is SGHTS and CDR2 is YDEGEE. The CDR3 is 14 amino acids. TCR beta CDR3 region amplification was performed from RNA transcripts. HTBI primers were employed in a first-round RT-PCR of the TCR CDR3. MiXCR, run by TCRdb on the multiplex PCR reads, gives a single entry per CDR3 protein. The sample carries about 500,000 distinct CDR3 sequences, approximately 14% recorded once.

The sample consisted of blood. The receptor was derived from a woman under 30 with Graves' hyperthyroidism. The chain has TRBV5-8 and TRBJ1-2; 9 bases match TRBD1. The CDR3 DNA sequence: TGTGCCAGCAGCTTGGACAGGGGGCAAGGTGGCTACACCTTC. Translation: CASSLDRGQGGYTF.